This T cell receptor (beta chain) stems from a study of CD8+ T cells in alopecia areata. As concerns this clone: Its target is not known.

Broader study findings: There were also resident alphabeta T cells of normal skin sequenced in scalp samples.

RNA extraction was followed by reverse transcription into cDNA, which acted as the sequencing template. The protocol was immunoSEQ multiplex PCR, while the TCRdb copy is restricted to in-frame clones and leaves out a portion. The sample records roughly 120,000 clones, around 64% being singletons. V lost 4 bases, J lost 4 bases, and 5 bases stayed unmatched. Per germline, CDR1 SGHRS and CDR2 YFSETQ. This CDR3 has 15 amino acids. Sequenced sample: CD4+ T cells sorted from blood. The chain combines TRBV5-1 with TRBJ2-1; 10 bases align to TRBD1. The source is a human donor in good health. The chain's CDR3 is CASSTPGQGYNEQFF. The CDR3 nucleotides read TGCGCCAGCAGCACTCCGGGACAGGGGTACAATGAGCAGTTCTTC.